This T cell receptor (beta chain) was found in a study of OX40 agonist ivuxolimab in advanced cancers. Clones were read by immunoSEQ multiplex PCR, and TCRdb kept only the in-frame ones, dropping some. The data contain 75,000 to 80,000 clones, 85% to 95% of them singletons. To note about this clone: One end of the junction is discordant with germline, which a read error may explain.

The TCR originated in an adult with an advanced solid tumor such as melanoma, head and neck, liver or kidney cancer. Material: CD4+ or CD8+ T cells sorted from blood, obtained in a trial of the OX40 agonist ivuxolimab.

The CDR3 DNA reads as TGTGCCAGCAGTTTAGGGGGGGACTTCCTTCGGGAGCAGTACTTC. It is translated as CASSLGGDFLREQYF. The V and J genes are TRBV11-2 and TRBJ2-7; D perhaps matches TRBD2 (7 bases). The CDR3 is made up of 15 amino acids. Germline loops: CDR1 SGHAT, CDR2 FQNNGV.